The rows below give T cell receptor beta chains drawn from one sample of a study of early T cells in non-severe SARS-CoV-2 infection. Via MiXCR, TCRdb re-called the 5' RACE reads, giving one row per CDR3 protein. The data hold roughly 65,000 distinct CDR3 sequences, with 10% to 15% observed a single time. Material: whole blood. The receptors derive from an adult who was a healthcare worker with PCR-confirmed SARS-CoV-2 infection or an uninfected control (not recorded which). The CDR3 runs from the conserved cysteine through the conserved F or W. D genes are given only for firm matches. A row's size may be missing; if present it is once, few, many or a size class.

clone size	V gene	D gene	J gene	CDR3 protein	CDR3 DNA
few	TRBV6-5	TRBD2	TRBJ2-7	CASSPRTGLAVQYF	TGTGCCAGCAGTCCCCGCACCGGACTAGCAGTGCAGTACTTC
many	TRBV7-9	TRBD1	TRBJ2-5	CASRGQGLETQYF	TGTGCCAGCAGGGGACAGGGCCTGGAGACCCAGTACTTC
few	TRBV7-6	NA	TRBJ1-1	CASSLRTGTTTEAFF	TGTGCCAGCAGCTTAAGAACCGGGACAACTACTGAAGCTTTCTTT
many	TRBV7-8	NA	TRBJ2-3	CASSLARAVSTDTQYF	TGTGCCAGCAGCTTAGCGCGGGCGGTATCCACAGATACGCAGTATTTT
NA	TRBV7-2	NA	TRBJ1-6	CASSLGFPGAQSPLHF	TGTGCCAGCAGCTTAGGGTTCCCAGGGGCCCAATCACCCCTCCACTTT
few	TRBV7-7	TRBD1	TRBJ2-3	CASSSNTGTGGDEVNADTQYF	TGTGCTAGCAGCTCAAATACCGGGACAGGGGGCGATGAGGTGAATGCAGATACGCAGTATTTT
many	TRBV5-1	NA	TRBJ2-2	CASAIVLGGELFF	TGCGCCAGCGCCATCGTCCTAGGCGGGGAGCTGTTTTTT
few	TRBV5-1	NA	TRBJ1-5	CASSFGGAENQPQHF	TGCGCCAGCAGCTTTGGGGGCGCCGAGAATCAGCCCCAGCATTTT
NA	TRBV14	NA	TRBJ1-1	CASSQTELNTEAFF	TGTGCCAGCAGCCAGACAGAATTGAACACTGAAGCTTTCTTT
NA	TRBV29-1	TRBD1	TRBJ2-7	CSVEAGTGSHEQYF	TGCAGCGTTGAGGCCGGGACAGGGTCCCACGAGCAGTACTTC
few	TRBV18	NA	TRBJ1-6	CASSPAGARSPLHF	TGTGCCAGCTCACCCGCCGGGGCTCGATCACCCCTCCACTTT
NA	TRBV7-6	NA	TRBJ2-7	CASSLAGRPSGRESSYEQYF	TGTGCCAGCAGCTTAGCGGGACGGCCAAGTGGACGAGAATCCTCCTACGAGCAGTACTTC
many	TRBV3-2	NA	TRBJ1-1	CASSQGRLGGTEAFF	TGTGCCAGCAGCCAGGGAAGGCTCGGTGGCACTGAAGCTTTCTTT
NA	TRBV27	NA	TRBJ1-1	CASSSRTAASDTEAFF	TGTGCCAGCAGTTCCAGGACAGCCGCTTCGGACACTGAAGCTTTCTTT
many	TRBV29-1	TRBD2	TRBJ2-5	CSASGGGGETQYF	TGCAGCGCCAGCGGCGGGGGAGGAGAGACCCAGTACTTC
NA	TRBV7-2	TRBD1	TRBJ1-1	CASSLGGGWSNTEAFF	TGTGCCAGCAGCTTAGGAGGGGGCTGGTCGAACACTGAAGCTTTCTTT
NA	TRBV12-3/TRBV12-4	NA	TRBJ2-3	CASSIETPHKDTQYF	TGTGCCAGCAGTATCGAGACCCCCCATAAGGATACGCAGTATTTT
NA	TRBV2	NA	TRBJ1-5	CASSDGGEWQPQHF	TGTGCCAGCAGTGACGGTGGGGAATGGCAGCCCCAGCATTTT
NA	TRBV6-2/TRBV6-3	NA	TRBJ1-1	CASTSDGNTEAFF	TGTGCCAGCACCTCGGATGGGAACACTGAAGCTTTCTTT